This entry lists 25 T cell receptor beta chains sequenced from one sample in a study of T cells in Graves' hyperthyroidism and ophthalmopathy. RNA transcripts were the template for amplifying TCR beta CDR3 regions. An initial round of RT-PCR targeting the TCR CDR3 relied on the HTBI primer set. TCRdb re-analysed the multiplex PCR reads in MiXCR, keeping a single row per CDR3 protein. The sample has a few hundred thousand distinct CDR3 sequences; roughly an eighth are singletons. The sequenced material came from blood. These receptors came from a woman in her thirties or forties with Graves' ophthalmopathy.

This clonotype was found many times. The rearrangement joins TRBV6-1 to TRBJ2-1; possibly TRBD1 or TRBD2 for D (5 bases each). The CDR3 loop spans 16 amino acids. Germline CDR1 and CDR2: MNHNS and SASEGT. V gave up 5 bases and J gave up 2 bases, with 16 bases separating them. The CDR3 DNA follows: TGTGCCAGCAGTTATTTTTGGGGACGGACCTACAATGAGCAGTTCTTC. Residues: CASSYFWGRTYNEQFF.

This clonotype was counted a few times. The chain combines TRBV5-6 with TRBJ1-5, with unresolved D. Germline CDR1 is SGHDT and CDR2 is YYEEEE. This CDR3 comprises 16 residues. V was shortened by 4 bases and J by 2 bases, with 16 bases between the two germline ends. CDR3 amino acids: CASSVRGSYGNQPQHF. DNA for the CDR3: TGTGCCAGCAGCGTCAGAGGAAGTTACGGCAATCAGCCCCAGCATTTT. Combining the CDR3 with reference TRBV5-6 and TRBJ1-5 gives the whole variable domain DAGVTQSPTHLIKTRGQQVTLRCSPKSGHDTVSWYQQALGQGPQFIFQYYEEEERQRGNFPDRFSGHQFPNYSSELNVNALLLGDSALYLCASSVRGSYGNQPQHFGDGTRLSIL.

This clonotype has just a few counts. This rearrangement joins TRBV4-1 to TRBJ1-1; D unclear. Germline V CDR1 and CDR2: MGHRA, YSYEKL. The CDR3 totals 14 residues. V lost 0 bases and J 4 bases, leaving 9 bases between the germline ends. The CDR3 is CASSQEGLPTEAFF. The CDR3 nucleotides read TGCGCCAGCAGCCAAGAAGGACTTCCCACTGAAGCTTTCTTT.

The chain couples TRBV3-1 to TRBJ2-5; 13 bases align to TRBD2. CDR1 is LGHDT, CDR2 YNNKEL, per germline (reference sequence). The CDR3 spans 18 residues. V shed 1 base, J shed 2 bases, and the junction held 7 bases outside the gene matches. The CDR3, as DNA: TGTGCCAGCAGCCAAGGGACTAGCGGGGGTCTTTGGCAAGAGACCCAGTACTTC. It translates to CASSQGTSGGLWQETQYF.

This clonotype was counted ten times or more. The chain carries TRBV12-3 or TRBV12-4 and TRBJ2-3; TRBD2 matches 10 bases. V lost 5 bases and J lost 0; bases outside the gene matches: 5. The CDR3 totals 16 residues. The CDR3 is CASSHGTSASTDTQYF. The CDR3 DNA sequence: TGTGCCAGCAGTCACGGGACTAGCGCCAGCACAGATACGCAGTATTTT.

This chain connects TRBV19 to TRBJ1-5; no reliable D call. The CDR3 has 15 amino acids. Trimming left V 6 bases short and J 5 bases short, with 17 bases between. Germline assignment: CDR1 LNHDA and CDR2 SQIVND (reference sequence). The CDR3, as DNA: TGTGCCAGTAGCGCCAAGACCGGGGTGGATCAGCCCCAGCATTTT. Amino acid sequence: CASSAKTGVDQPQHF. The full variable domain, its missing parts supplied by reference TRBV19 and TRBJ1-5, is DGGITQSPKYLFRKEGQNVTLSCEQNLNHDAMYWYRQDPGQGLRLIYYSQIVNDFQKGDIAEGYSVSREKKESFPLTVTSAQKNPTAFYLCASSAKTGVDQPQHFGDGTRLSIL.

This clonotype was observed many times. V gene TRBV5-1 combines with J gene TRBJ1-2; 7 bases map to TRBD1. This CDR3 comprises 15 residues. Trimming took 2 bases from V and 2 from J; bases not matched to a gene: 6. Per the germline V gene, CDR1 is SGHRS and CDR2 is YFSETQ. The chain's CDR3 is CASSLPSGQNYGYTF. In DNA, the CDR3 is TGCGCCAGCAGCTTACCTTCGGGACAGAACTATGGCTACACCTTC.

This clonotype showed up many times. The rearrangement joins TRBV2 to TRBJ1-6; 8 bases match TRBD1. This CDR3 comprises 17 residues. Germline CDR1 SNHLY, CDR2 FYNNEI. J lost 2 bases, V lost 0 bases, and 3 bases had no gene match. CDR3 protein: CASSEAPDRAYNSPLHF. The DNA for the CDR3 is TGTGCCAGCAGTGAAGCCCCGGACAGGGCCTATAATTCACCCCTCCACTTT.

Worth noting for this clonotype: A much bigger clone sits one base away, suggesting this may be a read error. This likely comes from a read error, as the CDR3 has no conserved phenylalanine or tryptophan at its end. The CDR3 DNA sequence: TGTGCCAGCACTGATCGAGAGAATTCACCCCTCCACTCT. Protein: CASTDRENSPLHS. The chain has TRBV6-2 or TRBV6-3 and TRBJ1-6; no clear D gene. Germline V gene lookup returns CDR1 MNHEY and CDR2 SVGEGT. The CDR3 extends over 13 amino acids. Trimming pared 7 bases from V and 7 bases from J, leaving 11 bases between.

This clonotype was seen ten or more times. The chain joins TRBV27 to TRBJ1-6, with D uncertain. Germline V gene sequence: CDR1 MNHEY, CDR2 SMNVEV (reference sequence). CDR3 length equals 15 residues. The ends were cut back, 6 bases at V and 4 bases at J, with 13 bases in the middle. CDR3 amino acids: CASRIREGYNSPLHF. Written as DNA, the CDR3 is TGTGCCAGCAGGATCCGGGAGGGATATAATTCACCCCTCCACTTT.

The sample holds a few counts of this clonotype. The rearrangement uses TRBV7-9 and TRBJ2-3; 7 nucleotides agree with TRBD1. CDR1 SEHNR and CDR2 FQNEAQ come from the germline V gene (reference sequence). The V segment lost 7 bases and the J segment 2 bases; nucleotides outside the gene matches: 12. The CDR3 extends over 16 amino acids. CDR3 in DNA: TGTGCCAGCACCCAGGGGGTTAGCGACATCACAGATACGCAGTATTTT. Its translation: CASTQGVSDITDTQYF.

This clonotype was seen repeatedly, ten times or more. The rearrangement joins TRBV7-8 to TRBJ1-6; no firm D call. The V gene's germline CDR1 is SGHVS and CDR2 FQNEAQ. V lost 1 base to trimming and J lost 6 bases, with 7 bases between them. The CDR3 covers 14 residues. The CDR3: CASSLEVGNSPLHF. The CDR3 DNA follows: TGTGCCAGCAGCTTAGAGGTCGGTAATTCACCCCTCCACTTT.

V is TRBV24-1 and J is TRBJ2-7; 11 nucleotides agree with TRBD2. J was trimmed by 3 bases and V by 3 bases; bases with no gene match: 6. Germline CDR1 KGHDR, CDR2 SFDVKD. CDR3 length: 16 residues. In DNA form, the CDR3 reads TGTGCCACCAGTGATCCCAGGGGACTAGCGGTCTACGAGCAGTACTTC. Its protein product is CATSDPRGLAVYEQYF.

This clonotype was counted many times. This chain joins TRBV19 and TRBJ2-1; 10 bases line up with TRBD2. The germline V gene encodes CDR1 LNHDA and CDR2 SQIVND (reference sequence). V lost 1 base and J lost 1; bases outside the gene matches: 7. This CDR3 has 18 residues. The CDR3 protein is CASSIGHPSGSSYNEQFF. CDR3 DNA: TGTGCCAGTAGTATAGGCCACCCTAGCGGGAGTTCCTACAATGAGCAGTTCTTC.

This clonotype was counted at least ten times. The chain links TRBV27 to TRBJ1-2; D unclear. This CDR3 region has 13 residues. Deletions cut 2 bases from V and 4 bases from J, with 8 bases between. From germline, CDR1 is MNHEY and CDR2 SMNVEV (reference sequence). This chain's CDR3 is CASSLPGFYGYTF. The DNA of the CDR3 is TGTGCCAGCAGTTTACCGGGGTTCTATGGCTACACCTTC.

This clonotype was recorded many times. The V gene is TRBV11-2, the J gene TRBJ1-5; D might be TRBD1 (5 bases). The CDR3 contains 15 residues. V lost 5 bases, J lost 2 bases, and 13 bases lay in between. Germline CDR1 SGHAT, CDR2 FQNNGV. The CDR3 DNA follows: TGTGCCAGCAGCCCAGGGCCTCGAGGCAATCAGCCCCAGCATTTT. Protein product: CASSPGPRGNQPQHF.

This clonotype appeared many times. In DNA, the CDR3 is TGTGCCAGCAGTCCCGACAGGGGGAACACTGAAGCTTTCTTT. It specifies CASSPDRGNTEAFF. V gene TRBV6-1 combines with J gene TRBJ1-1, with TRBD1 identical over 8 bases. The V and J ends lost 5 bases and 1 base, in that order; junction bases with no gene match: 3. CDR3 size: 14 residues. Looked up from germline, CDR1 is MNHNS and CDR2 is SASEGT.

This clonotype has at least ten counts. The V gene is TRBV7-9, the J gene TRBJ1-1, with no clear D. Trimming removed 2 bases from V and 3 bases from J, with 7 bases in between. Germline loops: CDR1 SEHNR, CDR2 FQNEAQ (reference sequence). The CDR3 covers 13 residues. This chain's CDR3 is CASSLYRDTEAFF. In DNA form, the CDR3 reads TGTGCCAGCAGCTTATATAGGGACACTGAAGCTTTCTTT. The complete variable domain, with remaining parts taken from reference TRBV7-9 and TRBJ1-1, reads DTGVSQNPRHKITKRGQNVTFRCDPISEHNRLYWYRQTLGQGPEFLTYFQNEAQLEKSRLLSDRFSAERPKGSFSTLEIQRTEQGDSAMYLCASSLYRDTEAFFGQGTRLTVV.

There are many counts of this clonotype. This chain uses TRBV7-2 with TRBJ2-7; a weak D match, TRBD2 (6 bases). There are 18 residues in the CDR3. Deletions cut 3 bases from V and 4 bases from J, with 25 bases between. CDR1 and CDR2 (germline): SGHTA, FQGNSA. CDR3 bases: TGTGCCAGCAGCTTGGTCGATGGAGGGCAGGGACTTGGGTACGAGCAGTACTTC. This sequence encodes CASSLVDGGQGLGYEQYF.

This clonotype has more than one count but fewer than ten. The chain has TRBV6-7 and TRBJ2-5, with 7 bases fitting TRBD2. Being an ORF, TRBV6-7 has a function that is uncertain. This CDR3 comprises 14 residues. V lost 1 base and J lost 4; bases outside the gene matches: 3. The CDR3 DNA reads TGTGCCAGCAGTTACTATCCGGGAGGAGAGACCCAGTACTTC. Translated: CASSYYPGGETQYF.

This chain joins TRBV6-4 and TRBJ2-7, with 7 bases that match TRBD2. Trimming removed 6 bases from V and 3 bases from J; junction bases left unmatched: 17. Germline CDR1 reads MRHNA; CDR2 reads SNTAGT. The CDR3 loop spans 17 amino acids. This chain's CDR3 is CASSPTPPGQRGYEQYF. The CDR3 nucleotides read TGTGCCAGCAGCCCCACGCCTCCGGGCCAGCGGGGCTACGAGCAGTACTTC.

This clonotype has a count of ten or more. CDR3 DNA: TGTGCCATTAGCGGGAGGGCCCTCGTGGTCCCGGGCAATGAGCAGTTCTTC. It yields the protein CAISGRALVVPGNEQFF. V gene TRBV11-1 combines with J gene TRBJ2-1, with TRBD2 matching over 11 bases. The germline V gene encodes CDR1 SGHAT and CDR2 FQDESV (reference sequence). The CDR3 sequence is 17 residues long. Unmatched junction bases numbered 17, after V lost 10 bases and J lost 6 bases.

This clonotype was seen many times. The J gene is TRBJ1-5, the V gene TRBV2; tentative D call: TRBD1 (5 bases). Trimming took off 7 bases at V and 5 bases at J, with 12 bases between the two ends. The germline gives CDR1 SNHLY, CDR2 FYNNEI. This CDR3 has 13 amino acids. CDR3 coding DNA: TGTGCCAGCACCGGAATGGGGGATCAGCCCCAGCATTTT. Protein: CASTGMGDQPQHF.

This clonotype was counted at least ten times. J is TRBJ1-1 and V is TRBV7-9; D gene uncertain. CDR1 and CDR2 (germline): SEHNR, FQNEAQ (reference sequence). Trimming pared 5 bases from V and 5 bases from J, leaving 15 bases between. CDR3 size: 14 residues. The CDR3 DNA reads as TGTGCCAGCAGCCACTTCGTCGAGGGAACTGAAGCTTTCTTT. Translated, it gives CASSHFVEGTEAFF.

Ten or more counts support this clonotype. This CDR3 is CASSLGTAGELFF. The CDR3 DNA is TGTGCCAGCAGCTTAGGGACGGCCGGGGAGCTGTTTTTT. This chain uses TRBV11-3 with TRBJ2-2; D not certain. The CDR3 is made up of 13 amino acids. Trimming took 1 base from V and 6 from J, leaving 6 bases between them. Germline V gene data show CDR1 as SGHNT and CDR2 as YENEEA.